This T cell receptor (beta chain) emerged from a study of T cells in Graves' hyperthyroidism and ophthalmopathy. If no ophthalmopathy progression occurred within 18 months, Graves' hyperthyroidism was stable. General study results and limits: In validation, the model predicted ophthalmopathy. These predictions came a median about 6.5 months before onset. Among thyroid clonotypes expanded above 0.001, most also appeared in blood. Ophthalmopathy was distinguished from stable hyperthyroidism by 13 V-J signatures.

Amplified TCR beta CDR3 regions derived from RNA transcripts. During a first-round RT-PCR of the TCR CDR3, the HTBI primer set was used. TCRdb redid the calling of the multiplex PCR reads with MiXCR, one entry per CDR3 protein. The sample yields 480,000 or so distinct CDR3 sequences, about 15% seen once. As to this clonotype: Antigen: not known. One end of the junction fails to match germline, which may point to a read error.

CDR3 length: 15 residues. Per germline, CDR1 SNHLY and CDR2 FYNNEI. The chain links TRBV2 to TRBJ2-7; TRBD2 aligns across 9 bases. The receptor was isolated from a woman in her late teens or twenties with Graves' hyperthyroidism. The sample was blood. The CDR3 region has the DNA TGTGCCTGCAGTGCCCGTAGCGGGAGCTCCTACGAGCAGTACTTC. Its protein product is CACSARSGSSYEQYF. The variable domain in full, completed from reference TRBV2 and TRBJ2-7, reads EPEVTQTPSHQVTQMGQEVILRCVPISNHLYFYWYRQILGQKVEFLVSFYNNEISEKSEIFDDQFSVERPDGSNFTLKIRSTKLEDSAMYFCACSARSGSSYEQYFGPGTRLTVT.